Following are 14 T cell receptor beta chains from one sample sequenced in a study of blood T cell repertoires in COVID-19. Some clones are missing from TCRdb's copy, which holds only in-frame ones; the method was immunoSEQ multiplex PCR. The sample comprises more than 55,000 clones, approximately 90% of which are singletons, and around 7.7% rests with the top ten. Material for sequencing was peripheral blood. The receptors derive from a human donor with active COVID-19. The donor label of this sample is uncertain.

The DNA of the CDR3 is TGCGCCAGCAGCCAAGATTTTAGGGGACTAGCGGGAGGGCGTGGGCAGTTCTTC. The encoded protein is CASSQDFRGLAGGRGQFF. The rearrangement links TRBV4-3 to TRBJ2-1; 16 bases match TRBD2. V dropped 0 bases and J dropped 12; count of bases not matched to a gene: 11. CDR1 and CDR2 (germline): LGHNA, YSLEER. The CDR3 spans 18 residues.

This chain joins TRBV7-8 and TRBJ2-2; D is unresolved. The CDR3 length is 16 residues. Trimming took off 3 bases at V and 3 bases at J, with 14 bases between the two ends. Germline V CDR1 and CDR2: SGHVS, FQNEAQ. The CDR3 DNA sequence: TGTGCCAGCAGCTTGTTGACTTTAGGAGACACCGGGGAGCTGTTTTTT. It specifies CASSLLTLGDTGELFF.

DNA of the CDR3: TGTGCCAGCAGTGAAAGCCCGCGCCCCGGGGCTTTCTTT. This translates into CASSESPRPGAFF. The chain is built from TRBV2 and TRBJ1-1; D remains ambiguous. Germline V gene lookup returns CDR1 SNHLY and CDR2 FYNNEI. The V gene lost 2 bases and the J gene lost 11 bases, with 15 bases spanning the gap. The CDR3 covers 13 residues.

The CDR3 DNA sequence: TGTGCCAGCAGTCGGACAGGGGAGCCGTACAATGAGCAGTTCTTC. Its translation is CASSRTGEPYNEQFF. V is TRBV11-3 and J is TRBJ2-1, with 9 bases fitting TRBD1. The ends lost 6 bases at V and 4 bases at J; junction bases unmatched: 7. This CDR3 spans 15 amino acids. Germline V gives CDR1 SGHNT, CDR2 YENEEA. Full variable domain (outside the CDR3, taken from reference TRBV11-3 and TRBJ2-1): EAGVVQSPRYKIIEKKQPVAFWCNPISGHNTLYWYLQNLGQGPELLIRYENEEAVDDSQLPKDRFSAERLKGVDSTLKIQPAELGDSAVYLCASSRTGEPYNEQFFGPGTRLTVL.

The chain combines TRBV6-2 or TRBV6-3 with TRBJ1-2; D possibly corresponds to TRBD1 (6 bases). V was trimmed by 5 bases and J by 5 bases, leaving 18 bases between them. This CDR3 is 15 amino acids long. Per germline, CDR1 MNHEY and CDR2 SVGEGT. The CDR3 sequence is CASSGQPLRNYGYTF. The CDR3 nucleotides are TGTGCCAGCAGTGGACAGCCTCTCAGAAATTATGGCTACACCTTC.

V gene TRBV5-1 combines with J gene TRBJ2-7, with D perhaps TRBD2 (5 bases). The CDR3 covers 18 residues. Germline V CDR1 and CDR2: SGHRS, YFSETQ. The V end lost 0 bases, the J end lost 0 bases, and 19 bases lay between the germline ends. In DNA, the CDR3 is TGCGCCAGCAGCTTGGAGGCTTGGGAGAAACGCAACTCCTACGAGCAGTACTTC. Translating it yields CASSLEAWEKRNSYEQYF.

The chain is built from TRBV18 and TRBJ1-1; 7 bases map to TRBD1. With 1 base clipped from V and 3 bases from J, the junction kept 2 bases outside the gene matches. CDR1 and CDR2 (germline): KGHSH, LQKENI. The CDR3 extends over 14 amino acids. In DNA form, the CDR3 reads TGTGCCAGCTCACCACGAGGGGGCTACACTGAAGCTTTCTTT. Its protein is CASSPRGGYTEAFF.

V usage is TRBV5-1 and J usage is TRBJ2-1, with 12 nucleotides matching TRBD2. The germline V gene has CDR1 SGHRS and CDR2 YFSETQ. CDR3 length: 15 amino acids. Trimming at V came to 0 bases and at J to 7 bases, leaving 2 bases not matched to a gene. The CDR3 here is CASSLASGGENEQFF. The CDR3 region has the DNA TGCGCCAGCAGCTTGGCTAGCGGGGGGGAAAATGAGCAGTTCTTC. The full variable domain, completed using reference TRBV5-1 and TRBJ2-1, is KAGVTQTPRYLIKTRGQQVTLSCSPISGHRSVSWYQQTPGQGLQFLFEYFSETQRNKGNFPGRFSGRQFSNSRSEMNVSTLELGDSALYLCASSLASGGENEQFFGPGTRLTVL.

CDR3 coding DNA: TGTGCCAGCAGCTTAGATACTAGCCTAGACAATGAGCAGTTCTTC. Residues: CASSLDTSLDNEQFF. The gene calls are TRBV7-2 and TRBJ2-1; weak D call: TRBD2 (6 bases). This CDR3 is built from 15 residues. V lost 1 base and J lost 5, with 12 bases in between. Per germline, CDR1 SGHTA and CDR2 FQGNSA. Based on the CDR3 plus reference TRBV7-2 and TRBJ2-1, the full variable domain is GAGVSQSPSNKVTEKGKDVELRCDPISGHTALYWYRQSLGQGLEFLIYFQGNSAPDKSGLPSDRFSAERTGGSVSTLTIQRTQQEDSAVYLCASSLDTSLDNEQFFGPGTRLTVL.

The CDR3 here is CAISEGLAGGIQETQYF. As DNA, the CDR3 is TGTGCCATCAGTGAGGGACTAGCGGGGGGGATCCAAGAGACCCAGTACTTC. The V and J genes are TRBV10-3 and TRBJ2-5, with 15 bases lining up with TRBD2. The V gene's germline CDR1 is ENHRY and CDR2 SYGVKD. There are 17 residues in the CDR3. The V and J ends lost 2 bases and 1 base, in that order; junction bases with no gene match: 2.

This clone was seen a single time. This chain links TRBV19 with TRBJ1-1; D is possibly TRBD1 (6 bases). The CDR3 extends over 13 amino acids. Germline CDR1 LNHDA, CDR2 SQIVND (reference sequence). The V gene lost 5 bases and the J gene lost 11 bases, with 18 bases spanning the gap. The CDR3: CASSPHTGFGAFF. The CDR3 DNA is TGTGCCAGTAGTCCTCACACAGGGTTTGGGGCTTTCTTT.

This clone was found once. V is TRBV9 and J is TRBJ2-7; 11 nucleotides match TRBD2. Germline CDR1 SGDLS, CDR2 YYNGEE. V shed 2 bases, J shed 2 bases, and the junction held 3 bases outside the gene matches. This CDR3 is built from 15 residues. CDR3 in amino acids: CASSVTSGSAYEQYF. In DNA, the CDR3 is TGTGCCAGCAGCGTTACTAGCGGGAGCGCCTACGAGCAGTACTTC.

The rearrangement links TRBV4-3 to TRBJ2-1; 7 nucleotides align to TRBD2. The V gene end was trimmed by 0 bases and the J gene end by 1 base; junction bases not matched to a gene: 6. The CDR3 loop spans 17 amino acids. CDR1 and CDR2 (germline): LGHNA, YSLEER. As DNA, the CDR3 is TGCGCCAGCAGCCAAGAGAGGGCTAGCGGATCCTACAATGAGCAGTTCTTC. It encodes CASSQERASGSYNEQFF.

V is TRBV7-6 and J is TRBJ1-5, with a possible D match to TRBD1 (5 bases). V lost 1 base and J 0 bases, leaving 13 bases between the germline ends. This CDR3 is 17 amino acids long. Germline CDR1 SGHVS, CDR2 FNYEAQ. CDR3 region: CASSLVFEDSSNQPQHF. The CDR3 DNA is TGTGCCAGCAGCTTAGTCTTCGAAGACAGTAGCAATCAGCCCCAGCATTTT.